These 14 T cell receptor beta chains were sequenced from one sample in a study of T-cell memory formation after mild COVID-19. TCRdb redid the calling of the 5' RACE reads with MiXCR, one entry per CDR3 protein. The table has about 110,000 distinct CDR3 sequences, about a sixth seen once. Sequenced input: PBMCs or a T cell subset sorted from them (not recorded which). The source is an adult woman who had mild COVID-19 (a few samples of this study predate the infection). Cell type and time point are not known.

This clonotype was recorded a few times. Lacking the conserved final phenylalanine or tryptophan, this CDR3 likely reflects a read error. The DNA is omitted, as the CDR3 cannot be located on it reliably, and the CDR3 follows TCRdb's listing. The chain combines TRBV7-2 with TRBJ1-3. 9 amino acids form the CDR3, both terminal residues included. Germline CDR1 and CDR2: SGHTA and FQGNSA. CDR3 region: CASSLSGTS.

This clonotype was recorded a few times. J is TRBJ1-1 and V is TRBV4-1; D is unclear. The CDR3 consists of 12 residues. V was pared by 3 bases and J by 4 bases, with 6 bases between. Per germline, CDR1 MGHRA and CDR2 YSYEKL. The CDR3 sequence: CASSHRTTEAFF. DNA of the CDR3: TGCGCCAGCAGCCACCGGACCACTGAAGCTTTCTTT.

This clonotype was seen more than once but under ten times. This chain uses TRBV4-3 with TRBJ2-3; D may be TRBD1 or TRBD2 (6 bases each). The CDR3 has 14 residues. Per germline, CDR1 LGHNA and CDR2 YSLEER. The V end lost 0 bases, the J end lost 6 bases, and 10 bases lay between the germline ends. CDR3 DNA sequence: TGCGCCAGCAGCCAAGAACTAGGGGGGGATACGCAGTATTTT. It encodes CASSQELGGDTQYF.

J is TRBJ2-7 and V is TRBV5-1, with 7 bases lining up with TRBD2. Germline V gene data show CDR1 as SGHRS and CDR2 as YFSETQ. This CDR3 has 14 residues. The V gene end was trimmed by 4 bases and the J gene end by 4 bases; junction bases not matched to a gene: 8. CDR3 residues: CASSANGGSYEQYF. In DNA, the CDR3 is TGCGCCAGCAGCGCGAACGGGGGGAGTTACGAGCAGTACTTC.

The chain employs TRBV9 and TRBJ2-2, with D uncertain. Trimming removed 0 bases at V and 0 bases at J, with 12 bases between. The CDR3 loop spans 17 amino acids. Germline V CDR1 and CDR2: SGDLS, YYNGEE. The CDR3 DNA follows: TGTGCCAGCAGCGTAGCCATCAGGCACCCGAACACCGGGGAGCTGTTTTTT. Residues: CASSVAIRHPNTGELFF.

The gene calls are TRBV9 and TRBJ1-1; D ambiguous. CDR1 is SGDLS and CDR2 is YYNGEE in the germline V gene. Trimming pared 0 bases from V and 4 bases from J, leaving 19 bases between. This CDR3 region has 17 residues. CDR3 sequence reads: CASSVASLPGVGTEAFF. For the CDR3, the DNA is TGTGCCAGCAGCGTAGCGTCCCTTCCCGGGGTTGGCACTGAAGCTTTCTTT.

CDR3 DNA: TGTGCCTGGATCGGAGCGGCACCGGGGGCTTTCTTT. This encodes CAWIGAAPGAFF. V is TRBV30 and J is TRBJ1-1; D not certain. The V gene's germline CDR1 is GTSNPN and CDR2 SVGIG (reference sequence). V dropped 4 bases and J dropped 11 bases, with 17 bases sitting between them. CDR3 length: 12 amino acids.

This clonotype was seen a handful of times. The chain recombines TRBV30 with TRBJ2-2; 7 bases match TRBD2. Germline V CDR1 and CDR2: GTSNPN, SVGIG (reference sequence). This CDR3 is 16 amino acids long. The CDR3 DNA is TGTGGCATCACCGGAGGGGAGGGCTACCGCGCCGGGGAGCTGTTTTTT. It yields the protein CGITGGEGYRAGELFF. Using reference TRBV30 and TRBJ2-2 for the parts outside the CDR3, the full variable domain is SQTIHQWPATLVQPVGSPLSLECTVEGTSNPNLYWYRQAAGRGLQLLFYSVGIGQISSEVPQNLSASRPQDRQFILSSKKLLLSDSGFYLCGITGGEGYRAGELFFGEGSRLTVL.

The chain has TRBV7-2 and TRBJ2-1; TRBD2 matches at 10 bases. The V gene end was trimmed by 7 bases and the J gene end by 4 bases; junction bases not matched to a gene: 7. The CDR3 sequence is 15 residues long. CDR1 and CDR2 from the germline V gene are SGHTA and FQGNSA. The CDR3 loop is CASTHLAGAYNEQFF. CDR3 bases: TGTGCCAGCACCCATCTAGCGGGGGCTTACAATGAGCAGTTCTTC.

The chain couples TRBV19 to TRBJ2-3; TRBD2 matches 7 bases. CDR1 and CDR2 from the germline V gene are LNHDA and SQIVND (reference sequence). V was pared by 5 bases and J by 5 bases, with 10 bases of the junction left unmatched. The CDR3 sequence is 15 residues long. This CDR3 reads CASSAPGGGKDTQYF. CDR3 coding DNA: TGTGCCAGTAGTGCCCCGGGGGGAGGGAAAGATACGCAGTATTTT.

The chain combines TRBV4-3 with TRBJ1-1; D uncertain. Germline CDR1 is LGHNA and CDR2 is YSLEER. This CDR3 is built from 16 residues. Trimming removed 2 bases from V and 0 bases from J, with 13 bases in between. The CDR3 loop reads CASSQIGPAMNTEAFF. The CDR3, as DNA: TGCGCCAGCAGCCAAATCGGGCCAGCGATGAACACTGAAGCTTTCTTT.

This clonotype has more than one count but fewer than ten. The V call is TRBV5-1, the J call TRBJ1-1; no firm D call. The V end was cut by 4 bases, the J end by 4 bases, with 8 bases between. This CDR3 contains 12 residues. The germline CDR1 and CDR2 sequences are SGHRS and YFSETQ. CDR3 region: CASSGLPTEAFF. For the CDR3, the DNA is TGCGCCAGCAGCGGACTTCCCACTGAAGCTTTCTTT.

The rearrangement joins TRBV24-1 to TRBJ2-1; 7 nucleotides align to TRBD2. Germline CDR1 and CDR2: KGHDR and SFDVKD. V lost 4 bases and J lost 8; bases outside the gene matches: 7. CDR3 length equals 14 residues. Here the CDR3 reads CATSDPTSAHEQFF. The CDR3 DNA follows: TGTGCCACCAGTGACCCTACTAGCGCTCATGAGCAGTTCTTC.

The J gene is TRBJ2-1, the V gene TRBV20-1; D might be TRBD2 (7 bases). V gave up 0 bases and J gave up 8 bases, with 23 bases separating them. Germline loops: CDR1 DFQATT, CDR2 SNEGSKA (reference sequence). The CDR3 sequence is 17 residues long. The CDR3, as DNA: TGCAGTGCTAGAGATGGGGGGGCGGCTAGCCTGGGGGATGAGCAGTTCTTC. Translation: CSARDGGAASLGDEQFF.